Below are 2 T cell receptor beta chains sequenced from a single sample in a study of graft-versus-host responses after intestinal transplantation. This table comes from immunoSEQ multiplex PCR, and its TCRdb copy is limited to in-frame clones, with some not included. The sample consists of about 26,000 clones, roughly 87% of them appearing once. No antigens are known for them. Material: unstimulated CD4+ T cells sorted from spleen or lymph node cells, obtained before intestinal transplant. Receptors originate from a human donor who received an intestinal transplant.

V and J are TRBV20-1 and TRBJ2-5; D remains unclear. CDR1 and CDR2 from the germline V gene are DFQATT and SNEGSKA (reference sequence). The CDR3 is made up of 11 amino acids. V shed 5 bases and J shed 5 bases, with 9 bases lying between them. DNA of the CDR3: TGCAGTGCTTTCCGCCCGGAGACCCAGTACTTC. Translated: CSAFRPETQYF.

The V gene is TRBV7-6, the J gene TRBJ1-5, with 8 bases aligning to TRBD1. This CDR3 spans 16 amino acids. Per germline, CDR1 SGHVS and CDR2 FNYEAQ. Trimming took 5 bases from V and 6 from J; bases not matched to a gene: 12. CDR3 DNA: TGTGCCAGCAGCCCTACGGCAGGGGGCGAGGCTCAGCCCCAGCATTTT. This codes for CASSPTAGGEAQPQHF.